Listed below are T cell receptor beta chains from one sample, sequenced in a study of blood T cell repertoires in COVID-19. Sequenced by immunoSEQ multiplex PCR; TCRdb stores in-frame clones only, minus some. The profile shows about 370,000 clones, approximately 88% of them singletons. The sequencing sample was made of peripheral blood. The receptors come from a woman in her 30s with COVID-19, enrolled during active disease. The CDR3 runs from the conserved cysteine through the conserved F or W. Each record gives: D gene, clone size, V gene, J gene, CDR3 DNA, CDR3 protein. A D gene is named only where the DNA matches it firmly. The listing skips clone size in some rows; elsewhere it reads once, few, many or a size class.

>NA|NA|TRBV3-1/TRBV3-2|TRBJ1-2
TGTGCCAGCAGCCAAGAACAGGGCAGCTATGGCTACACCTTC
CASSQEQGSYGYTF
>TRBD1|NA|TRBV4-1|TRBJ1-4
TGCGCCAGCAGCCAAGACTATAGACAGGGAAATAATGAAAAACTGTTTTTT
CASSQDYRQGNNEKLFF
>NA|once|TRBV7-6|TRBJ1-6
TGTGCCAGCAGCCCGCTCAGGGGTTTGGGTTCACCCCTCCACTTT
CASSPLRGLGSPLHF
>TRBD1|NA|TRBV6-5|TRBJ1-2
TGTGCCAGCAGTTACAGGACAGGCTATGGCTACACCTTC
CASSYRTGYGYTF
>NA|NA|TRBV4-1|TRBJ1-2
TGCGCCAGCAGCCCCGGGGGCTATGGCTACACCTTC
CASSPGGYGYTF
>NA|NA|TRBV30|TRBJ1-2
TGTGCCTGGAGTCCCGGGTATGGCTACACCTTC
CAWSPGYGYTF
>TRBD2|few|TRBV7-9|TRBJ2-3
TGTGCCAGCAGCCCAGCGTGGACGGCGGGAGTCATGGATACGCAGTATTTT
CASSPAWTAGVMDTQYF
>TRBD2|NA|TRBV10-3|TRBJ2-7
TGTGCCATCAGTGGGGGGGGAATTCGGGATCTTGGCTACGAGCAGTACTTC
CAISGGGIRDLGYEQYF
>TRBD2|NA|TRBV5-1|TRBJ2-1
TGCGCCAGCACTCCGCAGAGCGGGACGAGCTCCTACAATGAGCAGTTCTTC
CASTPQSGTSSYNEQFF
>NA|NA|TRBV6-2/TRBV6-3|TRBJ2-1
TGTGCCAGCAGTTACGCCGAGGGACTGTACAATGAGCAGTTCTTC
CASSYAEGLYNEQFF
>NA|NA|TRBV6-5|TRBJ2-7
TGTGCCAGCAGTTACCAGCCGCAGGGGTCCCCCTACGAGCAGTACTTC
CASSYQPQGSPYEQYF
>NA|NA|TRBV19|TRBJ2-1
TGTGCCAGTAGTCCCAACGGGGGTCCCGACAATGAGCAGTTCTTC
CASSPNGGPDNEQFF
>NA|once|TRBV5-6|TRBJ1-1
TGTGCCAGCAGCTTGAATACAGGGTTTGAAGCTTTCTTT
CASSLNTGFEAFF
>NA|NA|TRBV10-2|TRBJ2-1
TGCGCCAGTACCTCCTTTGGGGGCGGGAATGAGCAGTTCTTC
CASTSFGGGNEQFF
>NA|once|TRBV10-3|TRBJ2-3
TGTGCCATCAGAAACCTAGCGACAGATACGCAGTATTTT
CAIRNLATDTQYF
>TRBD1|NA|TRBV5-1|TRBJ1-2
TGCGCCAGCAGCTTCGACAGGGAGCCTCTATGGGGCTACACCTTC
CASSFDREPLWGYTF
>TRBD2|NA|TRBV24-1|TRBJ2-3
TGTGCCACCAGTGAGCAGACTAGCGGCACAGATACGCAGTATTTT
CATSEQTSGTDTQYF
>NA|NA|TRBV29-1|TRBJ2-1
TGCAGCGTCCGGGGTTACAATGAGCAGTTCTTC
CSVRGYNEQFF
>TRBD2|NA|TRBV11-3|TRBJ2-1
TGTGCCAGCAGCTTAGTAGTAGCGGGAGGGTACAATGAGCAGTTCTTC
CASSLVVAGGYNEQFF
>TRBD2|NA|TRBV9|TRBJ2-1
TGTGCCAGCAGCGCAGGACTAGCGGGGGTGGGTGAGCAGTTCTTC
CASSAGLAGVGEQFF
>TRBD2|NA|TRBV4-3|TRBJ2-2
TGCGCCAGCAGCCAAGACACGGGGGGGCGGGTCACCGGGGAGCTGTTTTTT
CASSQDTGGRVTGELFF
>TRBD1|NA|TRBV18|TRBJ2-2
TGTGCCAGCTCCCCCGGGACAGGCCCCGGGGAGCTGTTTTTT
CASSPGTGPGELFF
>TRBD2|NA|TRBV5-4|TRBJ2-1
TGTGCCAGCAGCTCAGAAGCGGGGGACTCCTACAATGAGCAGTTCTTC
CASSSEAGDSYNEQFF
>TRBD1|NA|TRBV18|TRBJ1-2
TGTGCCAGCTCACAGTCTCCGGGACAGGGACCCTATGGCTACACCTTC
CASSQSPGQGPYGYTF
>TRBD1|NA|TRBV7-2|TRBJ1-5
TGTGCCAGCAAAAGAGACAGGGCGGATCAGCCCCAGCATTTT
CASKRDRADQPQHF
>NA|NA|TRBV5-4|TRBJ2-1
TGTGCCAGCAGCTTGGGAGCGGCCAGTGAGCAGTTCTTC
CASSLGAASEQFF
>NA|NA|TRBV12-3/TRBV12-4|TRBJ1-2
TGTGCCAGCAGTTCCGGGACAATGGGCTACACCTTC
CASSSGTMGYTF
>NA|few|TRBV7-6|TRBJ1-1
TGTGCCAGCAGCTTAGCGGTGGTTATAGGGGCCGCGAACACTGAAGCTTTCTTT
CASSLAVVIGAANTEAFF
>TRBD1|NA|TRBV4-3|TRBJ1-2
TGCGCCAGCAGCCAAGAATTTACAGGACAGGGGAACTATGGCTACACCTTC
CASSQEFTGQGNYGYTF
>NA|NA|TRBV7-9|TRBJ1-5
TGTGCCAGCAGCTTCGGACGGGACAATCAGCCCCAGCATTTT
CASSFGRDNQPQHF
>TRBD1|NA|TRBV20-1|TRBJ2-1
TGCAGTGCTAGTGCCCCCCGACAGGGTTCGGACAATGAGCAGTTCTTC
CSASAPRQGSDNEQFF